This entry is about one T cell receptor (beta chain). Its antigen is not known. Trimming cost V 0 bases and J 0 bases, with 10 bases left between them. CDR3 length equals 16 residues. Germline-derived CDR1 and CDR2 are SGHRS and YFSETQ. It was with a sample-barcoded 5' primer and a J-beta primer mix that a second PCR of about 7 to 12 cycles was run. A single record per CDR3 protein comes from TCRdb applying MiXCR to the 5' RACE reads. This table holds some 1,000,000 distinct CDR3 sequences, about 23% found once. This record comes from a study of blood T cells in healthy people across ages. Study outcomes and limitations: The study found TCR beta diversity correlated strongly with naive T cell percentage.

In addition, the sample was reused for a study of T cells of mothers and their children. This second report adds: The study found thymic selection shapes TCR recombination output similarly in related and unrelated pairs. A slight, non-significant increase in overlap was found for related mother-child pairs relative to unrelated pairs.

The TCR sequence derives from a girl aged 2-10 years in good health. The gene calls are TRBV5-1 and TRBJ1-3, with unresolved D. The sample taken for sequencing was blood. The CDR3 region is CASSLAYGTSGNTIYF. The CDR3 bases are TGCGCCAGCAGCTTGGCCTACGGAACCTCTGGAAACACCATATATTTT.